The 8 T cell receptor delta chains given below trace back to one sample, sequenced in a study of Vδ1+ human thymocytes. RNA was extracted from the cells and then reverse transcribed. Pooled V-gene forward primers with one constant-region reverse primer generated the CDR3 amplicons by multiplex PCR. TCRdb reprocessed the multiplex PCR reads using CATT. The sample has around 76,000 delta-chain clones; roughly a third are singletons. Findings of the study overall: In the thymus, TRG and TRD repertoires looked highly polyclonal with Gaussian CDR3 lengths.

The antigens these receptors bind are not known. The sequenced sample consisted of Vdelta1+ gamma-delta thymocytes from the thymus. Subset specified: FACS-sorted CD3+ TCRalphabeta- TCRVdelta1+ TCRVdelta2- thymocytes. Every receptor here comes from a boy in the first two years of life who had congenital heart surgery.

The V gene is TRDV1, the J gene TRDJ1, with D tentatively TRDD2 (5 bases). CDR1 and CDR2 from the germline V gene are TSWWSYY and QGS. V was trimmed by 6 bases and J by 1 base, leaving 12 bases between them. There are 14 residues in the CDR3. CDR3 region: CALGISSPTDKLIF. For the CDR3, the DNA is TGTGCTCTTGGAATTTCCTCGCCCACCGATAAACTCATCTTT.

This clone was found a few times. The chain has TRDV1 and TRDJ1; the D gene is possibly TRDD2 (5 bases). Between the trimmed V and J ends, which lost 3 bases and 0 bases, there was a span of 17 bases. CDR3 length: 17 residues. Germline lookup yields CDR1 TSWWSYY and CDR2 QGS. CDR3 sequence: CALGDHTAYRYTDKLIF. The DNA for the CDR3 is TGTGCTCTTGGGGACCACACTGCCTACCGGTACACCGATAAACTCATCTTT.

This clone was seen a handful of times. This sequence joins TRDV1 and TRDJ1; tentative D call: TRDD2 (6 bases). CDR1 and CDR2 (germline): TSWWSYY, QGS. This CDR3 is 22 amino acids long. V shed 0 bases and J shed 0 bases, with 29 bases lying between them. This CDR3 reads CALGELNLIPFRGCADTDKLIF. As DNA, the CDR3 is TGTGCTCTTGGGGAACTCAACCTAATTCCCTTCCGGGGGTGTGCCGACACCGATAAACTCATCTTT.

The chain joins TRDV1 to TRDJ1, with 9 positions matching TRDD3. CDR1 is TSWWSYY, CDR2 QGS, per germline. Trimming removed 0 bases from V and 2 bases from J; junction bases left unmatched: 19. This CDR3 comprises 21 residues. The CDR3 region has the DNA TGTGCTCTTGGGGAACTATGCCTACGACTGGGGGACCCCTCAAAGACCGATAAACTCATCTTT. Translation gives CALGELCLRLGDPSKTDKLIF.

The chain joins TRDV1 to TRDJ1; D not resolved. The CDR3 loop spans 15 amino acids. Germline V CDR1 and CDR2: TSWWSYY, QGS. V lost 0 bases and J lost 7, with 15 bases in between. The CDR3 sequence is CALGELKPLERKLIF. CDR3 DNA sequence: TGTGCTCTTGGGGAACTAAAGCCCCTAGAGCGTAAACTCATCTTT.

The chain combines TRDV1 with TRDJ1; D is perhaps TRDD3 (5 bases). V shed 0 bases and J shed 3 bases, with 38 bases lying between them. CDR3 length: 24 amino acids. CDR1 and CDR2 from the germline V gene are TSWWSYY and QGS. The CDR3 loop is CALGELLTDGGRHRCPNRSDKLIF. CDR3 in DNA: TGTGCTCTTGGGGAACTACTAACCGACGGGGGCAGACACCGATGCCCTAACAGATCCGATAAACTCATCTTT.

The J gene is TRDJ1, the V gene TRDV1; TRDD3 agrees at 7 bases. J was trimmed by 1 base and V by 0 bases; bases with no gene match: 14. CDR1 is TSWWSYY and CDR2 is QGS in the germline V gene. The CDR3 totals 19 residues. The CDR3 here is CALGELRCWGSGGTDKLIF. The CDR3 DNA reads as TGTGCTCTTGGGGAACTAAGGTGCTGGGGGTCCGGGGGCACCGATAAACTCATCTTT.

This clone was found a few times. This chain uses TRDV1 with TRDJ1; D unresolved. The CDR3 totals 19 residues. Germline CDR1 TSWWSYY, CDR2 QGS. V was pared by 1 base and J by 4 bases, with 25 bases between. Here the CDR3 DNA reads TGTGCTCTTGGGGAACCCATAAACCTCTACCCACCGTTTAGCGATAAACTCATCTTT. Encoded protein: CALGEPINLYPPFSDKLIF.